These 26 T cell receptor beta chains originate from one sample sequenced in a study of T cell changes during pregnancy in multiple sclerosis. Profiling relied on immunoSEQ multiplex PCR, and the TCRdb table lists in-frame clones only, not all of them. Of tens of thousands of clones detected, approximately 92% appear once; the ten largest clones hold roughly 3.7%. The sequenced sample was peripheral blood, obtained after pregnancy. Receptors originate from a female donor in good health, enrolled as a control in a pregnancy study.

The CDR3 is CASRRGDGYEQYF. For the CDR3, the DNA is TGTGCCAGCCGGCGGGGGGATGGCTACGAGCAGTACTTC. The V and J genes are TRBV7-8 and TRBJ2-7, with 8 nucleotides matching TRBD2. Germline CDR1 SGHVS, CDR2 FQNEAQ. Trimming removed 8 bases from V and 3 bases from J; junction bases left unmatched: 6. The CDR3 is 13 amino acids.

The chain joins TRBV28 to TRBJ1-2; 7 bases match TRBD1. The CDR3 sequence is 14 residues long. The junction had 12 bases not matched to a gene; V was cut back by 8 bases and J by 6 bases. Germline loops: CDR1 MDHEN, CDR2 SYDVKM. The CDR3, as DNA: TGTGCCAGCGAAAGACAGGGTCGGGGGCATGGCTACACCTTC. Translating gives CASERQGRGHGYTF.

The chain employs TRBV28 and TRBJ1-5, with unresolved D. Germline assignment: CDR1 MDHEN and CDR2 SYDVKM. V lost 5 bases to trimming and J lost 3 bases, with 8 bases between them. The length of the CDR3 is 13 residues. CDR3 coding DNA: TGTGCCAGCAGTGTCCAGGTCAATCAGCCCCAGCATTTT. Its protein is CASSVQVNQPQHF.

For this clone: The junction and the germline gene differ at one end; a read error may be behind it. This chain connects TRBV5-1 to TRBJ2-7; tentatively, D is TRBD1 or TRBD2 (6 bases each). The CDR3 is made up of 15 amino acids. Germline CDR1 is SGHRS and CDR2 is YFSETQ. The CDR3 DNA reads TGCGCCAGCACCTTGGGGGGCTATCAGATCTACGAGCAGTACTTC. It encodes CASTLGGYQIYEQYF.

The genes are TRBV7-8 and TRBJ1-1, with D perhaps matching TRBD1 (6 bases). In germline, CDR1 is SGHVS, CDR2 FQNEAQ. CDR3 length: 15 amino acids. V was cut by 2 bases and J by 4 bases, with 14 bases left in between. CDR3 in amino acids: CASSLTRWGRTEAFF. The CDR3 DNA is TGTGCCAGCAGCTTAACAAGGTGGGGGCGCACTGAAGCTTTCTTT.

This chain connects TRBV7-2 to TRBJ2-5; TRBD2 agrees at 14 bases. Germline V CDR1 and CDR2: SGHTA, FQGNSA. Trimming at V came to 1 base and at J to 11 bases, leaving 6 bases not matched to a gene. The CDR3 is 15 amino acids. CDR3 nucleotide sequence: TGTGCCAGCAGCTTAGGACTAGCGGGGGGGCCGTCACAGTACTTC. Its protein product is CASSLGLAGGPSQYF.

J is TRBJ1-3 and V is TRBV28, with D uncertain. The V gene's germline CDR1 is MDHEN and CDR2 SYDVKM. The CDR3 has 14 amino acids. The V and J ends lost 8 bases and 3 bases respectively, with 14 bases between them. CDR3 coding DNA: TGTGCCAGCGCCGGTGGCGGCCTTGGAAACACCATATATTTT. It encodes CASAGGGLGNTIYF. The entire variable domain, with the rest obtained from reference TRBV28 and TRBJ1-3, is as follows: DVKVTQSSRYLVKRTGEKVFLECVQDMDHENMFWYRQDPGLGLRLIYFSYDVKMKEKGDIPEGYSVSREKKERFSLILESASTNQTSMYLCASAGGGLGNTIYFGEGSWLTVV.

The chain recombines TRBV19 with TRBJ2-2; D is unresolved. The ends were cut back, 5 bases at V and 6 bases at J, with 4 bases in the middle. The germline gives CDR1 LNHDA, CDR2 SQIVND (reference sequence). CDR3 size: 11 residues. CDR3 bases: TGTGCCAGTAGTGGAGCCGGGGAGCTGTTTTTT. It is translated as CASSGAGELFF.

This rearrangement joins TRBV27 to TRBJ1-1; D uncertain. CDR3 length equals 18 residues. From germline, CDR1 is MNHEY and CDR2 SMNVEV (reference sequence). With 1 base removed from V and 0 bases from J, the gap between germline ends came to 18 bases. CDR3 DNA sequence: TGTGCCAGCAGTTTATGGGGAGTCACACGCCTCTTGAACACTGAAGCTTTCTTT. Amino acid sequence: CASSLWGVTRLLNTEAFF.

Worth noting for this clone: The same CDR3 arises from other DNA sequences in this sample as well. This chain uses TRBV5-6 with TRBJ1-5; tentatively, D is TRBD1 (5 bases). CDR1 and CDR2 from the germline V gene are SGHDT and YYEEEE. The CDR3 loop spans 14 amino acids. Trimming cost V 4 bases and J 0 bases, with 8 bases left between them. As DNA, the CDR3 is TGTGCCAGCAGCGGGGGGGGTAGCAATCAGCCCCAGCATTTT. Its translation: CASSGGGSNQPQHF.

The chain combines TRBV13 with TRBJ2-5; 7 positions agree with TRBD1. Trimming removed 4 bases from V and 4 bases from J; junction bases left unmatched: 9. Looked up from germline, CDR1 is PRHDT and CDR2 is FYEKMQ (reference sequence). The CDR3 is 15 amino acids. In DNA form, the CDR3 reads TGTGCCAGCAGCTGGGAAACAGGGGCTGGAGAGACCCAGTACTTC. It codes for CASSWETGAGETQYF.

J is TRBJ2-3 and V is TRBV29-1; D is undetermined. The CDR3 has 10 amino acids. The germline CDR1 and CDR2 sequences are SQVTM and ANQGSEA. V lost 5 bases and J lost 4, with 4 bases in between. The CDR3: CSVLADTQYF. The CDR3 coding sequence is TGCAGCGTTCTTGCAGATACGCAGTATTTT.

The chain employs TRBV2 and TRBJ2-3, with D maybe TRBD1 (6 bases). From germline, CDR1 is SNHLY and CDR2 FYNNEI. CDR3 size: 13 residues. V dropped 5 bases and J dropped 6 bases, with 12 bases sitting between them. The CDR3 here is CASSTARGDTQYF. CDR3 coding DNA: TGTGCCAGCAGTACGGCAAGGGGGGATACGCAGTATTTT.

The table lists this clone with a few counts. This CDR3 reads CASSQERGRVETQYF. CDR3 in DNA: TGCGCCAGCAGCCAAGAACGCGGCAGGGTAGAGACCCAGTACTTC. The gene calls are TRBV4-1 and TRBJ2-5; D is possibly TRBD1 (5 bases). Germline values: CDR1 MGHRA, CDR2 YSYEKL. This CDR3 has 15 amino acids. V shed 0 bases and J shed 4 bases, with 12 bases lying between them.

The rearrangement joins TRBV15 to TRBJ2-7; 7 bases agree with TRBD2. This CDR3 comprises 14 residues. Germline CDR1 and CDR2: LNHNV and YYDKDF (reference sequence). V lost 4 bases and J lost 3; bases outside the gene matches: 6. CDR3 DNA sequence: TGTGCCACCAGCACAAGCGGGAATCGCTACGAGCAGTACTTC. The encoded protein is CATSTSGNRYEQYF.

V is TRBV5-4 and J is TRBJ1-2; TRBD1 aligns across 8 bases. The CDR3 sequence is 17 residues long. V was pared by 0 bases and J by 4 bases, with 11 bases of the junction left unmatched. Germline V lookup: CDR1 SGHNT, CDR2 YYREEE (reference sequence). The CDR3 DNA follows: TGTGCCAGCAGCTTGGCCGGAGCAGGGGGCGATGTCTATGGCTACACCTTC. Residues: CASSLAGAGGDVYGYTF.

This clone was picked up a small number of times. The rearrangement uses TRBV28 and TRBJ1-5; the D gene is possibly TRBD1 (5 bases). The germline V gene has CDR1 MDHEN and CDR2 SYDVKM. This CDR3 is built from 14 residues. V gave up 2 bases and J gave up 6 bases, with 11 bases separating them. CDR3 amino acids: CASSLGSGFQPQHF. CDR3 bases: TGTGCCAGCAGTTTAGGGTCAGGGTTTCAGCCCCAGCATTTT.

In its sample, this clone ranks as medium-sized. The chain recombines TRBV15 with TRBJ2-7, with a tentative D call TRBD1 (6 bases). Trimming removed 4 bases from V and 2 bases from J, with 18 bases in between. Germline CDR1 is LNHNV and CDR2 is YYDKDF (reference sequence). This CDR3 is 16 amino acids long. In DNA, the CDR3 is TGTGCCACCAGCACCCGACAGGTAATCCTTACCTACGAGCAGTACTTC. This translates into CATSTRQVILTYEQYF.

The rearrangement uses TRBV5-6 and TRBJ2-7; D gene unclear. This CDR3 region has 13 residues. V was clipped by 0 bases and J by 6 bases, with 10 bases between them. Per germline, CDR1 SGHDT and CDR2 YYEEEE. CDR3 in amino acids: CASSLGVVTEQYF. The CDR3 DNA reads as TGTGCCAGCAGCTTGGGAGTCGTTACCGAGCAGTACTTC.

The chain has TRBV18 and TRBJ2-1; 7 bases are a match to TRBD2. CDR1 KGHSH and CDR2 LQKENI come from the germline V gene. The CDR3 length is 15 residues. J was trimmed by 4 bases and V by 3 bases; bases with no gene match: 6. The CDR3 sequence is CASSPGTNLYNEQFF. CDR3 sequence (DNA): TGTGCCAGCTCACCTGGGACTAACCTTTACAATGAGCAGTTCTTC.

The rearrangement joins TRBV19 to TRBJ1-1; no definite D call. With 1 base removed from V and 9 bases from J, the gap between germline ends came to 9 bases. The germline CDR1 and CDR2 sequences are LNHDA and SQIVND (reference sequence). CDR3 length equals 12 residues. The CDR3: CASSIVGGKAFF. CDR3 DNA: TGTGCCAGTAGTATAGTAGGAGGTAAAGCTTTCTTT.

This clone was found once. In DNA form, the CDR3 reads TGTGCCAGCAGTTTAGGGACAGGGGGCGGCTACACCTTC. Amino acid sequence: CASSLGTGGGYTF. The chain couples TRBV28 to TRBJ1-2; TRBD1 matches 12 bases. The CDR3 consists of 13 residues. CDR1 and CDR2 (germline): MDHEN, SYDVKM. The J segment lost 8 bases and the V segment lost 2 bases, leaving 0 bases of the junction unmatched.

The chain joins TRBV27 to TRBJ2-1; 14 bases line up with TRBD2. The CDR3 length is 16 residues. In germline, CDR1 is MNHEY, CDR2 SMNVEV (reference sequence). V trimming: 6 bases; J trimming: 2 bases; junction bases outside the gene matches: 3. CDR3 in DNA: TGTGCCAGCAGGCTGGGACTAGCGGGAGCCTACAATGAGCAGTTCTTC. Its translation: CASRLGLAGAYNEQFF.

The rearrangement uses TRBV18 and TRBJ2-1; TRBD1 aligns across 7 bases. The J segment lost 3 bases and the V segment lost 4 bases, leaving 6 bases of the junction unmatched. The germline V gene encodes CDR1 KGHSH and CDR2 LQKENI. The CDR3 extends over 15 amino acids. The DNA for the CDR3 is TGTGCCAGCTCACTGGGAACAGGGGACTACAATGAGCAGTTCTTC. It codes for CASSLGTGDYNEQFF. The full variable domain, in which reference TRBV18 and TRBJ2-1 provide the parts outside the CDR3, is NAGVMQNPRHLVRRRGQEARLRCSPMKGHSHVYWYRQLPEEGLKFMVYLQKENIIDESGMPKERFSAEFPKEGPSILRIQQVVRGDSAAYFCASSLGTGDYNEQFFGPGTRLTVL.

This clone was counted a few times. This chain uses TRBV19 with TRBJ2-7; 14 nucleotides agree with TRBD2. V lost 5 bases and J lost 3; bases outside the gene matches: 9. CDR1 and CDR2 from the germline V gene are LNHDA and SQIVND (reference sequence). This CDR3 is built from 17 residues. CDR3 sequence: CASSVSSGLAGVYEQYF. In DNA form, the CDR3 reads TGTGCCAGTAGTGTCTCCTCGGGACTAGCGGGGGTCTACGAGCAGTACTTC.

The CDR3 region has the DNA TGTGCCAGCACCCTCTCTGGAAACACCATATATTTT. This codes for CASTLSGNTIYF. The V and J genes are TRBV9 and TRBJ1-3; D is unresolved. Trimming cost V 6 bases and J 0 bases, with 4 bases left between them. This CDR3 contains 12 residues. The germline gives CDR1 SGDLS, CDR2 YYNGEE.